This T cell receptor (beta chain) was recorded in a study of T cell changes during pregnancy in multiple sclerosis. TCRdb's table, derived via immunoSEQ multiplex PCR, lists solely in-frame clones and lacks some. The data hold tens of thousands of clones, with about 91% observed a single time. The CDR3 consists of 15 residues. Germline CDR1 reads SGDLS; CDR2 reads YYNGEE. J was trimmed by 2 bases and V by 4 bases; bases with no gene match: 7. The sequences come from CD4+ T cells from peripheral blood mononuclear cells, collected after pregnancy. The TCR was taken from a female donor with multiple sclerosis, enrolled in a pregnancy study. The V call is TRBV9, the J call TRBJ2-3; 7 bases line up with TRBD2. The CDR3 reads CASSLIAGDTDTQYF. CDR3 in DNA: TGTGCCAGCAGCTTGATAGCGGGCGACACAGATACGCAGTATTTT.